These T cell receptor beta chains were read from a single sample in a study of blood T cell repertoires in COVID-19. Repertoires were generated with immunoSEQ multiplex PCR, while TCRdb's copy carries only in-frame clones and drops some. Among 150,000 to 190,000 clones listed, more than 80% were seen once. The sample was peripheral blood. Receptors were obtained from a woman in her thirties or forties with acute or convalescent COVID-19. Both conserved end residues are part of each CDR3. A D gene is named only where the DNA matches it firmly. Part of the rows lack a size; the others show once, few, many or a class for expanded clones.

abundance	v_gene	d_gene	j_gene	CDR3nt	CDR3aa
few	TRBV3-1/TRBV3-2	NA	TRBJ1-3	TGTGCCAGCACCCCATCTGGAAACACCATATATTTT	CASTPSGNTIYF
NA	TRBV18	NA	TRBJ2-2	TGTGCCAGCTCACCAGAGGCGAGCACCGGGGAGCTGTTTTTT	CASSPEASTGELFF
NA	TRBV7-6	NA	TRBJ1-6	TGTGCCAGCAGCTTAGGGCAGGGAGGTAATTCACCCCTCCACTTT	CASSLGQGGNSPLHF
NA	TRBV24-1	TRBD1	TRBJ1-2	TGTGCCACCAGTGATCCCGGGACAGACTATGGCTACACCTTC	CATSDPGTDYGYTF
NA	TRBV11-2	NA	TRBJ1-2	TGTGCCAGCAGCCAAGGGGCCCTGTATGGCTACACCTTC	CASSQGALYGYTF
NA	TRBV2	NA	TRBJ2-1	TGTGCAGCAGGGATATTTTATGAGCAGTTCTTC	CAAGIFYEQFF
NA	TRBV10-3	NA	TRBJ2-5	TGTGCCATCAGTGAGCGTCAGTCCAATCAAGAGACCCAGTACTTC	CAISERQSNQETQYF
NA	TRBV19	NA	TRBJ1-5	TGTGCCAGTACGATAACAGGGTTCGGACAGCCCCAGCATTTT	CASTITGFGQPQHF
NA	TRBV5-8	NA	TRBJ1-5	TGTGCCAGCAGCTTGGCGGCGGGGGGAAGCAATCAGCCCCAGCATTTT	CASSLAAGGSNQPQHF
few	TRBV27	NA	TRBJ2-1	TGTGCCAGCACCACCAAAAGTCGGGCGGGGCCTTCCACGAACAATGAGCAGTTCTTC	CASTTKSRAGPSTNNEQFF
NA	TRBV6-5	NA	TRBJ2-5	TGTGCCAGCAGTTACTCGGGTCGGGGGGCTGCGACCCAGTACTTC	CASSYSGRGAATQYF
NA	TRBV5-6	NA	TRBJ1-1	TGTGCCAGCAGCTTGGAGGAGGGAAGGGACACTGAAGCTTTCTTT	CASSLEEGRDTEAFF
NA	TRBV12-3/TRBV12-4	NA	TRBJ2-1	TGTGCCAGCAGTTTACGCAGTGAGCAGTTCTTC	CASSLRSEQFF
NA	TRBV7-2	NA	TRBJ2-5	TGTGCCAGCAGCTTAGGGCCAGAGCACGGGGAGACCCAGTACTTC	CASSLGPEHGETQYF
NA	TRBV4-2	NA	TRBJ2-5	TGTGCCAGCAGCCAAGAAGGTCAAGCAGGTGAGACCCAGTACTTC	CASSQEGQAGETQYF
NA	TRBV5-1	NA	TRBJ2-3	TGCGCCAGCAAAGGGGGGGTTAACACAGATACGCAGTATTTT	CASKGGVNTDTQYF
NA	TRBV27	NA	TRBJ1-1	TGTGCCAGCAGTTTATACACGGGACTCAAAAACACTGAAGCTTTCTTT	CASSLYTGLKNTEAFF
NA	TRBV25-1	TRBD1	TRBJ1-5	TGTGCCAGCAGTGATCGGGACAGTCGGGGCAATCAGCCCCAGCATTTT	CASSDRDSRGNQPQHF
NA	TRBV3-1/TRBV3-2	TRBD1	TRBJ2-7	TGTGCCAGCAGCCATGCTACCGGGACAGGATCCTACGAGCAGTACTTC	CASSHATGTGSYEQYF
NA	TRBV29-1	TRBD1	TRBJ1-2	TGCAGCGTTGGGGACAGGGAGCGCTATGGCTACACCTTC	CSVGDRERYGYTF
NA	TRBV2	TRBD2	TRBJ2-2	TGTGCCAGCAGTGAAGAGGGCGGACTAGCGGGACCGTTTACCGGGGAGCTGTTTTTT	CASSEEGGLAGPFTGELFF
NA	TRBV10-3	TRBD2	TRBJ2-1	TGTGCCATCAGTGAATCGGGGGGGGGAGCCTACAATGAGCAGTTCTTC	CAISESGGGAYNEQFF
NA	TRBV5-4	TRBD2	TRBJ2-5	TGTGCCAGCAGCCGAGACTTAGCGGGAGGGCGTGAGACCCAGTACTTC	CASSRDLAGGRETQYF
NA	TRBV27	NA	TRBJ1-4	TGTGCCAGCAGGCGACTTGACCGACAGGCGAATGAAAAACTGTTTTTT	CASRRLDRQANEKLFF
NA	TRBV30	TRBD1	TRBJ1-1	TGTGCCTGGACCCGACAGGGAGCGAGCACTGAAGCTTTCTTT	CAWTRQGASTEAFF
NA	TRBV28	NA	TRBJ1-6	TGTGCCAGCGGCGGGGGGCTAGTCTCTTCACCCCTCCACTTT	CASGGGLVSSPLHF
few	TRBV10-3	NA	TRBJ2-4	TGTGCCATCAGTGAGTCATCTAGAGGGGGGGACAAAAACATTCAGTACTTC	CAISESSRGGDKNIQYF
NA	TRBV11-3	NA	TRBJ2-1	TGTGCCAGCAGCTTTGGAGCGGAGAGCTCCTACAATGAGCAGTTCTTC	CASSFGAESSYNEQFF
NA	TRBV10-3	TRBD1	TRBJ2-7	TGTGCCATCAGTGTTCCAGGGGGCCAGAGCTCCTACGAGCAGTACTTC	CAISVPGGQSSYEQYF
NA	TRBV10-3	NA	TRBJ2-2	TGTGCCATCAGTGGGGGGGTCGATATGATCACCGGGGAGCTGTTTTTT	CAISGGVDMITGELFF
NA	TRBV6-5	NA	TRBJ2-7	TGTGCCAGCAGTCGCCGCGAAGGCGGCGAGCAGTACTTC	CASSRREGGEQYF
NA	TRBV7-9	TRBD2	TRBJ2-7	TGTGCCAGCAGCCCTGTACCGGGACTAGCGGGAGTCTACGAGCAGTACTTC	CASSPVPGLAGVYEQYF
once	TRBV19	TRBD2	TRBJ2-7	TGTGCCAGTAGTTCCCCGGGACTAGCGGGAGGGCGAAGCTCCTACGAGCAGTACTTC	CASSSPGLAGGRSSYEQYF
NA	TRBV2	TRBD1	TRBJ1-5	TGTGCCAGCAGAGAAAAGATAAGACAGGGGGCATGGCAGCCCCAGCATTTT	CASREKIRQGAWQPQHF
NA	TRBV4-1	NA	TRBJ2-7	TGCGCCAGCAGCCGCCCAACGCAGGGCTACGAGCAGTACTTC	CASSRPTQGYEQYF
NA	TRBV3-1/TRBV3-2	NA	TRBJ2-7	TGTGCCAGCAGCCGGACTGCCGCACCGGACTACGAGCAGTACTTC	CASSRTAAPDYEQYF